This T cell receptor beta chain was captured in a study of blood T cells in healthy people across ages. The germline CDR1 and CDR2 sequences are LNHNV and YYDKDF (reference sequence). This CDR3 has 18 amino acids. Trimming took 0 bases from V and 5 from J; bases not matched to a gene: 7. The sample holds one count of this clonotype. Alongside a J-beta primer mix, a sample-barcoded 5' primer served in a second PCR lasting roughly 6 to 12 cycles. MiXCR was run by TCRdb on the 5' RACE reads, yielding one entry per CDR3 protein. The sample includes 600,000 to 800,000 distinct CDR3 sequences, roughly half of them seen just once. There were healthy Caucasian individuals from Russia, aged 6 to 90, serving as donors.

This sequence originates from a woman of 80 years or more in good health. V usage is TRBV15 and J usage is TRBJ2-1, with TRBD2 matching over 13 bases. Sequenced: blood. Here the CDR3 DNA reads TGTGCCACCAGCAGAGACGCCCCCGGGACTAGCGGGAACAATGAGCAGTTCTTC. Its translation: CATSRDAPGTSGNNEQFF.